This T cell receptor beta chain was captured in a study of Ad26.COV2.S vaccination and SARS-CoV-2 variants. Study-wide findings and caveats: There was a possibility that the TCR breadth and depth analyses underestimated total T cell responses.

Germline V gives CDR1 SGHRS, CDR2 YFSETQ. Trimming removed 0 bases at V and 6 bases at J, with 10 bases between. The CDR3 spans 14 residues. Described treatment: around 19 received Ad26.COV2.S at low or high dose, single or two shots; about 5 received placebo; per-sample allocation not given. Day 63 following the first vaccine or placebo injection was when the samples were taken. Remarks on this clone: Its specificity is unknown.

Data came from immunoSEQ multiplex PCR; TCRdb stores just in-frame clones and leaves some out. The table lists 350,000 to 400,000 clones, around nine tenths of them singletons. V gene TRBV5-1 combines with J gene TRBJ1-5; a possible D gene is TRBD1 (6 bases). The sequences come from peripheral blood, collected in a trial of Ad26.COV2.S vaccine versus placebo. This TCR came from a person aged 18-65 years who received the Ad26.COV2.S COVID-19 vaccine or a placebo. The CDR3 spells CASSLEQGGQPQHF. The CDR3 DNA reads as TGCGCCAGCAGCTTGGAACAGGGTGGTCAGCCCCAGCATTTT.